Included here is one TCR beta chain sequence, with context. A quantity of roughly 0.5 to 1 ug RNA underwent reverse transcription using random hexamers. TCR beta CDR3 was amplified by immunoSEQ multiplex PCR. This amplification extended across 54 Vbeta and 13 Jbeta segments. TCRdb reprocessed the immunoSEQ multiplex PCR reads with MiXCR, giving one entry per CDR3 protein. The sample lists around 170,000 distinct CDR3 sequences, around 95% occurring once. The sample comes from a study of CD8 T cells in Susac syndrome. Study-wide background: Clinical remission applied to under ten sequenced Susac syndrome patients, and six had active disease. At the time their blood was drawn, patients with Susac syndrome were either therapy-naive, on corticosteroids (with some of them also receiving intravenous immunoglobulin), or on intravenous immunoglobulin alone.

CDR3 size: 16 residues. Trimming pared 4 bases from V and 2 bases from J, leaving 17 bases between. The germline V gene encodes CDR1 MNHEY and CDR2 SMNVEV (reference sequence). The chain joins TRBV27 to TRBJ1-2, with a weak D call TRBD1 (5 bases). Sequencing was carried out using CD8+ T cells from PBMCs. The sequence derives from a human donor with Susac syndrome. CDR3 protein: CASSSSAGPGNYGYTF. The DNA for the CDR3 is TGTGCCAGCAGTTCCTCGGCGGGACCAGGGAACTATGGCTACACCTTC.